The 15 T cell receptor beta chains in this list originate from one sample, sequenced in a study of cytomegalovirus exposure and HLA in healthy donors. Vbeta (60) and Jbeta (13) primers were used in the PCR. Here immunoSEQ multiplex PCR was the method, and the copy in TCRdb shows in-frame clones only, minus some. The sample has more than 200,000 clones, 65% to 90% seen once. The specimen was PBMCs. The receptors here all came from a girl under 18 in good health and CMV-seronegative.

This clone has a single count. The chain couples TRBV30 to TRBJ2-7; D call uncertain. This CDR3 comprises 12 residues. Germline V gene sequence: CDR1 GTSNPN, CDR2 SVGIG (reference sequence). Trimming removed 4 bases from V and 5 bases from J, with 12 bases in between. This chain's CDR3 is CAWKLTLHEQYF. The CDR3 nucleotides are TGTGCCTGGAAACTCACCCTCCACGAGCAGTACTTC.

V and J are TRBV6-1 and TRBJ1-2, with TRBD1 identical over 7 bases. Trimming removed 7 bases from V and 1 base from J; junction bases left unmatched: 9. Germline V gene sequence: CDR1 MNHNS, CDR2 SASEGT. The CDR3 runs 15 residues. CDR3 nucleotide sequence: TGTGCCAGCACCAAAAGGGGGGACAGTAACTATGGCTACACCTTC. Residues: CASTKRGDSNYGYTF.

Only one count was recorded for this clone. The chain links TRBV27 to TRBJ2-1, with a weak D call TRBD2 (6 bases). Germline values: CDR1 MNHEY, CDR2 SMNVEV (reference sequence). The CDR3 consists of 17 residues. Trimming pared 5 bases from V and 0 bases from J, leaving 17 bases between. The CDR3 spells CASSPMGLYSSYNEQFF. CDR3 bases: TGTGCCAGCAGTCCCATGGGACTGTATAGCTCCTACAATGAGCAGTTCTTC.

This clone was seen only a few times. This rearrangement joins TRBV11-3 to TRBJ2-7; tentative D call: TRBD2 (6 bases). This CDR3 spans 13 amino acids. Germline V gene lookup returns CDR1 SGHNT and CDR2 YENEEA. Trimming took off 0 bases at V and 7 bases at J, with 10 bases between the two ends. The DNA of the CDR3 is TGTGCCAGCAGCTTAGACTACCGGGGGGAGCAGTACTTC. Translation gives CASSLDYRGEQYF.

This chain uses TRBV6-1 with TRBJ1-6; D is ambiguous. Trimming cost V 6 bases and J 9 bases, with 12 bases left between them. This CDR3 contains 13 residues. The germline V gene encodes CDR1 MNHNS and CDR2 SASEGT. The chain's CDR3 is CASRVARGSPLHF. In DNA, the CDR3 is TGTGCCAGCAGGGTAGCTCGGGGTTCACCCCTCCACTTT.

V and J are TRBV6-5 and TRBJ1-2; no definite D call. V dropped 10 bases and J dropped 8 bases, with 20 bases sitting between them. Germline CDR1 reads MNHEY; CDR2 reads SVGAGI. The CDR3 loop spans 13 amino acids. The CDR3 bases are TGTGCCACTTTCAGCCATGGGAGACGCGGCTACACCTTC. Residues: CATFSHGRRGYTF.

V gene TRBV5-5 combines with J gene TRBJ2-2, with D uncertain. This CDR3 spans 15 amino acids. The V end was cut by 0 bases, the J end by 0 bases, with 6 bases between. Germline CDR1 reads SGHKS; CDR2 reads YYEKEE (reference sequence). CDR3 sequence: CASSLGQSNTGELFF. As DNA, the CDR3 is TGTGCCAGCAGCTTGGGGCAGTCGAACACCGGGGAGCTGTTTTTT. Drawing the rest from reference TRBV5-5 and TRBJ2-2, the complete variable domain is DAGVTQSPTHLIKTRGQQVTLRCSPISGHKSVSWYQQVLGQGPQFIFQYYEKEERGRGNFPDRFSARQFPNYSSELNVNALLLGDSALYLCASSLGQSNTGELFFGEGSRLTVL.

The rearrangement uses TRBV9 and TRBJ2-5; 9 bases agree with TRBD1. Germline CDR1 reads SGDLS; CDR2 reads YYNGEE. V shed 4 bases, J shed 4 bases, and the junction held 5 bases outside the gene matches. This CDR3 is 14 amino acids long. The DNA for the CDR3 is TGTGCCAGCAGCAAAGGGGGACAGGGAGAGACCCAGTACTTC. It codes for CASSKGGQGETQYF. The full variable domain, in which reference TRBV9 and TRBJ2-5 provide the parts outside the CDR3, is DSGVTQTPKHLITATGQRVTLRCSPRSGDLSVYWYQQSLDQGLQFLIQYYNGEERAKGNILERFSAQQFPDLHSELNLSSLELGDSALYFCASSKGGQGETQYFGPGTRLLVL.

This clone came up once. The gene calls are TRBV19 and TRBJ2-7; 7 nucleotides align to TRBD1. The V gene's germline CDR1 is LNHDA and CDR2 SQIVND (reference sequence). The junction had 7 bases not matched to a gene; V was cut back by 6 bases and J by 2 bases. The CDR3 is 14 amino acids. The CDR3: CASSPTGMAYEQYF. CDR3 bases: TGTGCCAGTAGCCCGACAGGGATGGCCTACGAGCAGTACTTC.

The V gene is TRBV19, the J gene TRBJ2-2; 9 bases match TRBD1. The CDR3 length is 14 residues. The ends lost 5 bases at V and 7 bases at J; junction bases unmatched: 5. CDR1 is LNHDA, CDR2 SQIVND, per germline (reference sequence). CDR3 sequence reads: CASSLGTGNGELFF. CDR3 nucleotide sequence: TGTGCCAGTAGTCTCGGGACAGGGAACGGGGAGCTGTTTTTT.

The chain carries TRBV7-9 and TRBJ2-1; D not resolved. The CDR3 consists of 13 residues. Germline CDR1 SEHNR, CDR2 FQNEAQ (reference sequence). Trimming left V 5 bases short and J 9 bases short, with 14 bases between. The CDR3 DNA reads as TGTGCCAGCAGCGTATCCCCGCTAGGTGAGCAGTTCTTC. Its translation: CASSVSPLGEQFF.

The chain employs TRBV28 and TRBJ2-6, with a possible D match to TRBD1 (6 bases). The CDR3 runs to 14 residues. The germline gives CDR1 MDHEN, CDR2 SYDVKM. V was shortened by 9 bases and J by 4 bases, with 13 bases between the two germline ends. In DNA form, the CDR3 reads TGTGCCAGTGGAACAGGGTTCGGGGCCAACGTCCTGACTTTC. The encoded protein is CASGTGFGANVLTF.

The chain combines TRBV6-1 with TRBJ2-2, with D perhaps matching TRBD2 (5 bases). Germline V CDR1 and CDR2: MNHNS, SASEGT. Trimming cost V 8 bases and J 0 bases, with 13 bases left between them. The CDR3 length is 15 residues. The CDR3 bases are TGTGCCAGCGGTGGTGAGGGTTCGAACACCGGGGAGCTGTTTTTT. Protein: CASGGEGSNTGELFF.

A single count supports this clone. J is TRBJ1-1 and V is TRBV27, with 7 bases that match TRBD1. Germline CDR1 is MNHEY and CDR2 is SMNVEV (reference sequence). The CDR3 runs 16 residues. V trimming: 4 bases; J trimming: 2 bases; junction bases outside the gene matches: 10. This CDR3 reads CASSSPGTVTNTEAFF. The CDR3 DNA follows: TGTGCCAGCAGTTCGCCCGGGACAGTGACTAACACTGAAGCTTTCTTT.

The V call is TRBV7-9, the J call TRBJ2-3, with a possible D match to TRBD2 (5 bases). Germline V gene lookup returns CDR1 SEHNR and CDR2 FQNEAQ (reference sequence). V was trimmed by 4 bases and J by 1 base, leaving 24 bases between them. The CDR3 loop spans 19 amino acids. CDR3 in amino acids: CASSSAPKLTNSGTDTQYF. CDR3 coding DNA: TGTGCCAGCAGCTCAGCCCCGAAGCTGACTAATTCGGGCACAGATACGCAGTATTTT.